The rows below give T cell receptor beta chains drawn from one sample of a study of blood T cell repertoires in COVID-19. Data came from immunoSEQ multiplex PCR; TCRdb stores just in-frame clones and leaves some out. The data hold a few hundred thousand clones, with just under 90% observed a single time. The sequenced sample consisted of PBMCs or T cells enriched from blood (not recorded which). Source of these receptors: a woman younger than 45 who had recovered from COVID-19. Both conserved end residues are part of each CDR3. Fields, in order: clone size, D gene, J gene, V gene, CDR3 DNA, CDR3 protein. D genes are given only for firm matches. Some rows have no size entry. The others give once, few or many, or a class for an expanded clone.

.,.,TRBJ1-5,TRBV7-9,TGTGCCAGCAGCTTAGCGTCTGATCAGCCCCAGCATTTT,CASSLASDQPQHF
.,TRBD2,TRBJ2-1,TRBV5-6,TGTGCCAGCAGCTCTATAAGACTAGCGGGGATCTACAATGAGCAGTTCTTC,CASSSIRLAGIYNEQFF
.,TRBD1,TRBJ2-1,TRBV24-1,TGTGCCACCAGTGATTCCGGACAGGGGGCGGGTGAGCAGTTCTTC,CATSDSGQGAGEQFF
.,.,TRBJ1-1,TRBV18,TGTGCCAGCTCACCACCGTTGTACGGTGAAGCTTTCTTT,CASSPPLYGEAFF
.,.,TRBJ2-3,TRBV10-3,TGTGCCACCCTGAGCACAGATACGCAGTATTTT,CATLSTDTQYF
.,.,TRBJ2-2,TRBV6-2/TRBV6-3,TGTGCCAGCAGTCAACGGACCGGGGAGCTGTTTTTT,CASSQRTGELFF
.,.,TRBJ2-7,TRBV5-6,TGTGCCAGCAGCTTGTCAGGCGAGCAGTACTTC,CASSLSGEQYF
.,TRBD1,TRBJ2-1,TRBV30,TGTGCCTATACACCGGGACAGGGTTTTTACAATGAGCAGTTCTTC,CAYTPGQGFYNEQFF
few,.,TRBJ2-2,TRBV6-2/TRBV6-3,TGTGCCAGCAGTCCAGGGAAGGCGAACACCGGGGAGCTGTTTTTT,CASSPGKANTGELFF
once,.,TRBJ2-7,TRBV18,TGTGCCAGCTCACCACCCACAGGGACCTACGAGCAGTACTTC,CASSPPTGTYEQYF
.,TRBD1,TRBJ2-7,TRBV6-1,TGTGCCAGCAGTGAACGGGACAGGGTCGACGAGCAGTACTTC,CASSERDRVDEQYF
.,TRBD1,TRBJ1-5,TRBV27,TGTGCCAGCAGTTTAAGGGGGTACTCAGGGGGAAATCAGCCCCAGCATTTT,CASSLRGYSGGNQPQHF
.,.,TRBJ2-2,TRBV18,TGTGCCAGCTCACATCGGACAGTTTCCCAGAACACCGGGGAGCTGTTTTTT,CASSHRTVSQNTGELFF
.,.,TRBJ1-1,TRBV16,TGTGCCAGCAGCCAAACATCAGGGGCAGGGACTGAAGCTTTCTTT,CASSQTSGAGTEAFF
.,TRBD1,TRBJ1-2,TRBV12-5,TGTGCTAGTGGTTTGGTACTCGGGGACAGAGCTAACTATGGCTACACCTTC,CASGLVLGDRANYGYTF
.,.,TRBJ1-6,TRBV5-4,TGTGCCAGCAGCTTGATCGGTTCCTATAATTCACCCCTCCACTTT,CASSLIGSYNSPLHF
.,.,TRBJ1-2,TRBV28,TGTGCCAGCAGTTTCCCGACAGGAAACTATGGCTACACCTTC,CASSFPTGNYGYTF
.,.,TRBJ2-1,TRBV5-1,TGCGCCAGCAGCTTGGCTGTGGGGGGATTGTACAATGAGCAGTTCTTC,CASSLAVGGLYNEQFF
.,TRBD2,TRBJ2-1,TRBV5-1,TGCGCCAGCAGCTTGGTGCGGGGGACCTACAATGAGCAGTTCTTC,CASSLVRGTYNEQFF
once,.,TRBJ1-3,TRBV28,TGTGCCAGCAGTCGACCACGCGCGGGGGGGGGAAACACCATATATTTT,CASSRPRAGGGNTIYF
.,TRBD1,TRBJ1-2,TRBV3-1/TRBV3-2,TGTGCCAGCAGCCATAGATTCGGACAGGGGCCAGCTAACTATGGCTACACCTTC,CASSHRFGQGPANYGYTF
once,TRBD2,TRBJ2-3,TRBV28,TGTGCCAGCAGTCCGTCAACTAGCGGTATCACAGATACGCAGTATTTT,CASSPSTSGITDTQYF
.,.,TRBJ1-6,TRBV5-1,TGCGCCAGCAGCTTGGCTCGCCAGAATAATTATAATTCACCCCTCCACTTT,CASSLARQNNYNSPLHF
.,TRBD1,TRBJ2-7,TRBV9,TGTGCCAGCAGCGGACAGGGAAAGCAGTACTTC,CASSGQGKQYF
.,.,TRBJ1-1,TRBV30,TGTGCCTGGAGTGTACGAGGGGGATCCGGCGTTAGGAGTTCTTTCTTT,CAWSVRGGSGVRSSFF
.,TRBD1,TRBJ1-5,TRBV7-2,TGTGCCAGCAGCGCCGGGACAGGGAGTAGCAATCAGCCCCAGCATTTT,CASSAGTGSSNQPQHF
.,.,TRBJ2-7,TRBV5-1,TGCGCCAGCAGCTTGACCGGGACAAGCTACGAGCAGTACTTC,CASSLTGTSYEQYF
.,TRBD2,TRBJ2-1,TRBV30,TGTGCCTGGAGTGTCCCCAGCGGGGGCCGCAATGAGCAGTTCTTC,CAWSVPSGGRNEQFF
.,TRBD1,TRBJ1-2,TRBV7-2,TGTGCCAGCAGCTTAGTAGGGGGGACAGGGTTTAATTACGGCTACACCTTC,CASSLVGGTGFNYGYTF
.,TRBD1,TRBJ1-5,TRBV28,TGTGCCAGCAGTTTAACGGGGACAGGGGTCAATCAGCCCCAGCATTTT,CASSLTGTGVNQPQHF
few,.,TRBJ1-5,TRBV6-2/TRBV6-3,TGTGCCAGCAGTTACGGTTTCTCCCCAGGGAATGAGGCTCAGCCCCAGCATTTT,CASSYGFSPGNEAQPQHF
.,TRBD1,TRBJ2-3,TRBV24-1,TGTGCCACCAGTGACCCGGGACAGGCCACAGATACGCAGTATTTT,CATSDPGQATDTQYF
.,.,TRBJ1-4,TRBV18,TGTGCCAGCTCACCGCGGCCACCTGCAACTAATGAAAAACTGTTTTTT,CASSPRPPATNEKLFF
.,TRBD2,TRBJ2-1,TRBV6-1,TGTGCCAGCAGTGAAAACCCCAGCGGGGTCAACAATGAGCAGTTCTTC,CASSENPSGVNNEQFF
.,.,TRBJ1-1,TRBV7-6,TGTGCCAGCAGCCCGCCGGTAAGGGGCCGGAACACTGAAGCTTTCTTT,CASSPPVRGRNTEAFF
.,TRBD2,TRBJ2-7,TRBV7-2,TGTGCCAGCAGCTTGACTAGCGGGGAGTACGAGCAGTACTTC,CASSLTSGEYEQYF
.,.,TRBJ1-2,TRBV6-5,TGTGCCAGCAGATGGGGCAGGGAAGGCTATGGCTACACCTTC,CASRWGREGYGYTF
once,.,TRBJ2-5,TRBV5-4,TGTGCCAGCAGTTTTCCGAGTAGCCCCACTGGGGAGACCCAGTACTTC,CASSFPSSPTGETQYF
.,.,TRBJ2-7,TRBV5-4,TGTGCCAGCAGCTTGGACCCGACAGCTACATACGAGCAGTACTTC,CASSLDPTATYEQYF
.,.,TRBJ1-2,TRBV6-5,TGTGCCAGCAGTCGAGGACACTCAAAGGGATATGGCTACACCTTC,CASSRGHSKGYGYTF
once,.,TRBJ2-2,TRBV5-1,TGCGCCAGCACCCTGGGAGATTTCACCGGGGAGCTGTTTTTT,CASTLGDFTGELFF